The source of this TCR beta chain is a study of beta chain features in type 1 diabetes. Remarks on this clone: Its antigen is unknown.

V was cut by 2 bases and J by 6 bases, with 11 bases left in between. Germline lookup yields CDR1 LGHNA and CDR2 YSLEER. The CDR3 length is 14 residues. Sequenced material consisted of expressed TCRB transcripts (all of the isolated RNA was reverse transcribed). The average read count of naive, central memory and regulatory T cell samples was 3 million to 4 million. Method: immunoSEQ multiplex PCR; TCRdb's copy keeps in-frame clones and lacks some. The table lists about 660,000 clones, around 15% of them singletons. Notes on the study in general: Although PCR might favor shorter templates, it would do so equally in patients and controls. Moderately but significantly shorter TCRB CDR3s were found in Type 1 diabetes patients in all four CD4+ subsets. For TCRB rearrangement, an influence of HLA type remained unresolved here.

Sequencing was done on a sample of naive CD4+ T cells from blood. The chain recombines TRBV4-3 with TRBJ2-1, with D perhaps matching TRBD2 (5 bases). This clonotype was sampled from a young man with type 1 diabetes. CDR3 nucleotides: TGCGCCAGCAGCCAACCATGGACTCTCAATGAGCAGTTCTTC. Its protein product is CASSQPWTLNEQFF.